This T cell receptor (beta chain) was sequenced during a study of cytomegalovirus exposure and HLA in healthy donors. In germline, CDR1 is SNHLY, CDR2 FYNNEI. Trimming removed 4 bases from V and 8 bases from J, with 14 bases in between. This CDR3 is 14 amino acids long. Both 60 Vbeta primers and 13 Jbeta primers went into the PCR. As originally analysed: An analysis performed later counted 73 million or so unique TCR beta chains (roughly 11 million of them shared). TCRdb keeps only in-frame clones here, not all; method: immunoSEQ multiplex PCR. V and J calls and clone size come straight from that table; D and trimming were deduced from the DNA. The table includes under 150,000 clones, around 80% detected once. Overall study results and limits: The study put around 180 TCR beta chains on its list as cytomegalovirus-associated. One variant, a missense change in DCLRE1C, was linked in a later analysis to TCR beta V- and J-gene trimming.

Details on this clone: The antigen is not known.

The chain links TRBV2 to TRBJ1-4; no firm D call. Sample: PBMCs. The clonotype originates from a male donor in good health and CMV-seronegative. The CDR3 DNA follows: TGTGCCAGCAGTGGGACCAGGTCGGGGGAAAAACTGTTTTTT. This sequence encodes CASSGTRSGEKLFF.